The 20 T cell receptor beta chains reported below all come from one sample, sequenced in a study of blood T cell repertoires in COVID-19. Profiled with immunoSEQ multiplex PCR; TCRdb holds only in-frame clones, not every one. The sample carries about 88,000 clones, over 80% recorded once. The sequencing sample was made of peripheral blood. The receptors were gathered from a man older than 75 with acute or convalescent COVID-19.

The CDR3 sequence is CASRPRTSQGYGYTF. DNA for the CDR3: TGTGCCAGCAGGCCACGTACCAGCCAGGGATATGGCTACACCTTC. The V call is TRBV6-6, the J call TRBJ1-2, with D possibly TRBD1 on 5 matching bases. CDR1 and CDR2 (germline): MNHNY, SVGAGI (reference sequence). The CDR3 is made up of 15 amino acids. Trimming removed 6 bases from V and 5 bases from J, with 19 bases in between.

The chain recombines TRBV19 with TRBJ2-2; 7 bases line up with TRBD2. This CDR3 has 15 residues. The trim removed 1 base at V and 5 bases at J, leaving 4 bases unmatched. From germline, CDR1 is LNHDA and CDR2 SQIVND (reference sequence). The CDR3 DNA is TGTGCCAGTAGTATAGGCCAGGGAGGGACCGGGGAGCTGTTTTTT. This encodes CASSIGQGGTGELFF.

The chain couples TRBV5-1 to TRBJ1-2; D ambiguous. V lost 2 bases to trimming and J lost 8 bases, with 13 bases between them. There are 13 residues in the CDR3. Germline CDR1 reads SGHRS; CDR2 reads YFSETQ. CDR3 loop: CASSFNGWEGYTF. Written as DNA, the CDR3 is TGCGCCAGCAGCTTTAATGGCTGGGAGGGCTACACCTTC.

This sequence joins TRBV4-1 and TRBJ2-7; D is perhaps TRBD1 (6 bases). Looked up from germline, CDR1 is MGHRA and CDR2 is YSYEKL. With 5 bases removed from V and 1 base from J, the gap between germline ends came to 9 bases. The CDR3 has 13 residues. This CDR3 is CASSAQGSYEQYF. CDR3 coding DNA: TGCGCCAGCAGCGCACAGGGTTCCTACGAGCAGTACTTC.

The V and J genes are TRBV9 and TRBJ1-1, with no clear D. The CDR3 is 13 residues long. The germline V and J ends were trimmed by 5 bases and 0 bases, with 8 bases remaining between them. In germline, CDR1 is SGDLS, CDR2 YYNGEE. Written as DNA, the CDR3 is TGTGCCAGCAGTCTAAGCTTGAACACTGAAGCTTTCTTT. Its protein is CASSLSLNTEAFF.

The chain carries TRBV29-1 and TRBJ1-3; D unclear. Between the trimmed V and J ends, which lost 4 bases and 4 bases, there was a span of 5 bases. This CDR3 has 11 amino acids. Germline-derived CDR1 and CDR2 are SQVTM and ANQGSEA. The chain's CDR3 is CSVGVGNTIYF. The CDR3 DNA reads as TGCAGCGTTGGCGTCGGAAACACCATATATTTT.

The J gene is TRBJ1-2, the V gene TRBV6-6, with 9 bases that match TRBD1. The CDR3 has 15 amino acids. V lost 6 bases, J lost 6 bases, and 11 bases stayed unmatched. The germline V gene encodes CDR1 MNHNY and CDR2 SVGAGI (reference sequence). The CDR3 sequence: CASSQSTGQGDGYTF. The CDR3 DNA is TGTGCCAGCAGCCAAAGCACGGGACAGGGCGATGGCTACACCTTC.

The chain uses TRBV4-1 and TRBJ2-1; no clear D. V was cut by 4 bases and J by 5 bases, with 9 bases left in between. CDR1 and CDR2 (germline): MGHRA, YSYEKL. The CDR3 contains 13 residues. The CDR3 is CASSRGLDNEQFF. The CDR3 DNA follows: TGCGCCAGCAGCCGCGGCCTGGACAATGAGCAGTTCTTC.

This rearrangement joins TRBV24-1 to TRBJ2-1; possibly TRBD2 for D (6 bases). Germline CDR1 KGHDR, CDR2 SFDVKD. This CDR3 region has 17 residues. With 4 bases removed from V and 0 bases from J, the gap between germline ends came to 15 bases. CDR3 amino acids: CATSEPTGGSSYNEQFF. CDR3 nucleotide sequence: TGTGCCACCAGTGAGCCTACAGGAGGGAGCTCCTACAATGAGCAGTTCTTC.

The V and J genes are TRBV7-3 and TRBJ1-1, with TRBD1 as a possible D gene (6 bases). With 8 bases removed from V and 1 base from J, the gap between germline ends came to 11 bases. The CDR3 extends over 13 amino acids. In germline, CDR1 is SGHTA, CDR2 FQGTGA. This chain's CDR3 is CASGRGRNTEAFF. The CDR3 DNA is TGTGCCAGCGGAAGGGGGAGGAACACTGAAGCTTTCTTT.

V is TRBV5-6 and J is TRBJ1-2, with TRBD1 identical over 7 bases. V shed 3 bases and J 0 bases; nucleotides not matched to a gene: 2. Germline V lookup: CDR1 SGHDT, CDR2 YYEEEE. The CDR3 contains 14 residues. As DNA, the CDR3 is TGTGCCAGCAGCTCCGGACAGGCTAACTATGGCTACACCTTC. As protein: CASSSGQANYGYTF. Full variable domain (remainder filled in from reference TRBV5-6 and TRBJ1-2): DAGVTQSPTHLIKTRGQQVTLRCSPKSGHDTVSWYQQALGQGPQFIFQYYEEEERQRGNFPDRFSGHQFPNYSSELNVNALLLGDSALYLCASSSGQANYGYTFGSGTRLTVV.

The chain employs TRBV28 and TRBJ2-6; D is unresolved. Germline V lookup: CDR1 MDHEN, CDR2 SYDVKM. Deletions cut 2 bases from V and 1 base from J, with 6 bases between. This CDR3 has 15 residues. In DNA form, the CDR3 reads TGTGCCAGCAGTTTAGAGAGATCTGGGGCCAACGTCCTGACTTTC. Protein: CASSLERSGANVLTF.

This sequence joins TRBV7-2 and TRBJ1-6; no clear D gene. V lost 0 bases, J lost 9 bases, and 15 bases lay in between. Germline CDR1 reads SGHTA; CDR2 reads FQGNSA. This CDR3 is built from 16 residues. CDR3 sequence: CASSLAEGGFGSPLHF. CDR3 coding DNA: TGTGCCAGCAGCTTAGCCGAGGGAGGATTCGGTTCACCCCTCCACTTT.

The J gene is TRBJ1-2, the V gene TRBV7-9, with 8 bases fitting TRBD1. Germline V gene data show CDR1 as SEHNR and CDR2 as FQNEAQ (reference sequence). After removal of 5 bases from V and 8 bases from J, the junction contained 10 bases not matched to a gene. The length of the CDR3 is 14 residues. DNA of the CDR3: TGTGCCAGCAGCATAGGACAGGGAGAAAACGGCTACACCTTC. Its translation: CASSIGQGENGYTF.

A single count supports this clone. The chain joins TRBV2 to TRBJ1-6; 9 bases agree with TRBD1. After removal of 4 bases from V and 9 bases from J, the junction contained 13 bases not matched to a gene. The CDR3 extends over 17 amino acids. In germline, CDR1 is SNHLY, CDR2 FYNNEI. The CDR3 sequence is CASSADRGISRGSPLHF. In DNA form, the CDR3 reads TGTGCCAGCAGTGCTGACAGGGGGATCTCCAGGGGTTCACCCCTCCACTTT.

This sequence joins TRBV6-4 and TRBJ1-2, with D hard to call. CDR3 size: 14 residues. V lost 0 bases and J 4 bases, leaving 9 bases between the germline ends. Germline values: CDR1 MRHNA, CDR2 SNTAGT. The CDR3 spells CASSDSRGTYGYTF. DNA for the CDR3: TGTGCCAGCAGTGACTCGCGGGGTACCTATGGCTACACCTTC.

This clone has only a few counts. This chain links TRBV6-2 or TRBV6-3 with TRBJ2-1; 7 nucleotides agree with TRBD2. The CDR3 is 19 amino acids. Germline V lookup: CDR1 MNHEY, CDR2 SVGEGT. The junction had 11 bases not matched to a gene; V was cut back by 0 bases and J by 0 bases. The CDR3 DNA reads TGTGCCAGCAGTTACTCTGGGGTACAGCGGGGCAGCTCCTACAATGAGCAGTTCTTC. It specifies CASSYSGVQRGSSYNEQFF.

This clone was observed a few times. J is TRBJ2-5 and V is TRBV9, with D maybe TRBD1 (7 bases). CDR3 length: 16 amino acids. V dropped 4 bases and J dropped 5 bases, with 21 bases sitting between them. The germline V gene has CDR1 SGDLS and CDR2 YYNGEE. The CDR3, as DNA: TGTGCCAGCAGCCCGGGACAGCTTACTGGGGGGGAGACCCAGTACTTC. Its translation: CASSPGQLTGGETQYF.

The gene calls are TRBV2 and TRBJ1-2; D may be TRBD1 (6 bases). The CDR3 extends over 13 amino acids. Germline V gene data show CDR1 as SNHLY and CDR2 as FYNNEI. V lost 4 bases, J lost 2 bases, and 8 bases lay in between. CDR3 residues: CASSVDRNYGYTF. CDR3 DNA sequence: TGTGCCAGCAGTGTTGACAGGAACTATGGCTACACCTTC.

This clone has just one count. The rearrangement uses TRBV28 and TRBJ2-1, with TRBD2 matching over 8 bases. Germline V gives CDR1 MDHEN, CDR2 SYDVKM. The CDR3 runs to 16 residues. J gave up 4 bases and V 6 bases, and 11 bases lay outside the gene matches. The CDR3, as DNA: TGTGCCAGCAGCTCTCCCACTAGCGGAGAATACAATGAGCAGTTCTTC. Translating gives CASSSPTSGEYNEQFF.